The T cell receptor beta chain under discussion was sequenced for a study of T cell repertoires in cytomegalovirus infection. Study information: Indications of both CMV infection and matching HLA type were provided by public TCR beta signatures. Overall study findings and caveats: Within the response measured ex vivo, HLA-C-restricted CMV-specific TCR beta clonotypes were dominant. Public TCR beta family frequency separated CMV-and-HLA carriers, including in an independent cohort.

CDR3 length equals 13 residues. Between the trimmed V and J ends, which lost 1 base and 5 bases, there was a span of 8 bases. Remarks on this clonotype: The antigen is not known.

A single record per CDR3 protein comes from TCRdb applying MiXCR to the reads. The repertoire holds around 500,000 distinct CDR3 sequences, with approximately 42% as singletons. The chain is built from TRBV12-3 or TRBV12-4 and TRBJ1-1, with D unclear. The clonotype was recovered from a human donor in good health (CMV status not recorded). Some clones in this sample may be carry-over from other donors' samples. The material sequenced was cultured PBMCs, taken from culture after CMV antigen stimulation. CDR3 amino acids: CASSLGRWTEAFF. The CDR3 DNA reads as TGTGCCAGCAGTTTAGGGAGGTGGACTGAAGCTTTCTTT.